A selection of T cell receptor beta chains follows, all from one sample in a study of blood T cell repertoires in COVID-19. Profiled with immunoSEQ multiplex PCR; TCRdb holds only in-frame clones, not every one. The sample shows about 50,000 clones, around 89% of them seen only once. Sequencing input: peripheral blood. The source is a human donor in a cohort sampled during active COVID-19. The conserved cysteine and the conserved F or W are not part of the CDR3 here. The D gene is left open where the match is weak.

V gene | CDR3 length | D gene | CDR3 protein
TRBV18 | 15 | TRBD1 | ASSPSARDRVVNEQF
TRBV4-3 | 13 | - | ASSLRRGASYEQY
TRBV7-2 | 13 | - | ASSLEYGETYEQY
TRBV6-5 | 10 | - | ATVTGTNEAF
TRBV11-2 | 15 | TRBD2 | ASSRLAGGKGQETQY
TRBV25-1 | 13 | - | ASSEYGAGPGELF
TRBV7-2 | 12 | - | ASSMHRDTGELF
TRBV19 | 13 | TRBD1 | ASSTGQGHNSPLH
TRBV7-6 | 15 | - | ASSLRGPRAGANEQY
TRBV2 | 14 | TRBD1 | ASARNRQGRQETQY
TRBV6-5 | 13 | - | ASSFTRESGNTIY
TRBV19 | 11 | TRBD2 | ASSGGSGWEQY
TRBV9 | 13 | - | ASSVSGIPSYEQY
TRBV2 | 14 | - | ASSFSGAGSGNTIY
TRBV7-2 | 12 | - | ASSHGGTNQPQH
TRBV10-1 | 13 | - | ASSDNRVGTGELF
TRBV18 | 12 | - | ASSPQGGIEKLF
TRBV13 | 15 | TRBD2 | ASSYSLAGVNYNEQF
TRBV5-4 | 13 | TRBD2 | ASSLVQLAGREQF
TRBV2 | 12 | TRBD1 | ASSAGTANTEAF
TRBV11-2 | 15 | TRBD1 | ASSLNLLGQDVGKLF
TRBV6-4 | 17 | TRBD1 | ASSDRPGTGRARGDGYT
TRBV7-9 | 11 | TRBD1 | ASSQGQHSPLH
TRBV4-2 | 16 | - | ASSPGVSKGQGMEKLF
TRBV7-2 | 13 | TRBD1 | ASSSRGTGEHEQY
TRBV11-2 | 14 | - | ASTLRLGGAYEKLF
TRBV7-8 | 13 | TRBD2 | ASSFGTSALYEQY
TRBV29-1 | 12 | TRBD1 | SVEERGQVSEAF
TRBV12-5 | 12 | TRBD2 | ASGTGLNHNEQF
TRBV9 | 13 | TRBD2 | ASSPAASGSYEQY
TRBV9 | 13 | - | ASSVGISASYEQY
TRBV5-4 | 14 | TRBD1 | ASSFQGAGGYGGYT
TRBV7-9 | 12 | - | ASSLGRLNYGYT
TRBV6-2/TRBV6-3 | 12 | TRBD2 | ASSYGTSVPEQY
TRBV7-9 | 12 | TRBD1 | ASSLRQGNSPLH
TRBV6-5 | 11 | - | ASSPQGNTEAF
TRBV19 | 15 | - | ASSSISRGSGANVLT
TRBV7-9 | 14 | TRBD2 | ASSLVTSGSLNEQF
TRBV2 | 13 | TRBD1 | ASNPDRTAKNIQY
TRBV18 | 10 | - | ASSPLAKEQF
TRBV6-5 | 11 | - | ASEDSFTYEQY
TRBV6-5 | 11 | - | ASSYFGGREQY
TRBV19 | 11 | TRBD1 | ASSRDRGHEQY
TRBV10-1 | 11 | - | ASSGQINQPQH
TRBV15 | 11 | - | ATSREPKETQY
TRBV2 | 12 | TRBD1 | ASSEETGGHEQY
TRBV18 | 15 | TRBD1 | ASSPARDRMSNYGYT
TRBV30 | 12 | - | AWSVNRMGEKLF